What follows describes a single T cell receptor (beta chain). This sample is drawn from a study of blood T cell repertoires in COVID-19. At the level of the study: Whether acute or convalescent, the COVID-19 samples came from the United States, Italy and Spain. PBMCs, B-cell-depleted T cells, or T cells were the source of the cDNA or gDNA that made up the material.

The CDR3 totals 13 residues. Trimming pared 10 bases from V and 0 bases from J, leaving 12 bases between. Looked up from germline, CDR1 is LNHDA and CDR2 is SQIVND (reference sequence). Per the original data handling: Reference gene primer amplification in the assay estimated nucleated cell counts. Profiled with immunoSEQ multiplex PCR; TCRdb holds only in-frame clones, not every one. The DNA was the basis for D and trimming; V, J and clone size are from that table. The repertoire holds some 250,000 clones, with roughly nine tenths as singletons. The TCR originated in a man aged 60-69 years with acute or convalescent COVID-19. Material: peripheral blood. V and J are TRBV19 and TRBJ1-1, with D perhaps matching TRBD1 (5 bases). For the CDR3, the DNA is TGTGCCACGGGGGAGGGTGTGAACACTGAAGCTTTCTTT. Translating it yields CATGEGVNTEAFF.